This TCR beta chain derives from a study of long-term antiretroviral therapy in people with HIV. No fewer than two post-ART and no fewer than one pre-ART PBMC samples existed for each donor. Germline-derived CDR1 and CDR2 are SGHTA and FQGTGA. This CDR3 region has 15 residues. V was pared by 5 bases and J by 9 bases, with 10 bases of the junction left unmatched. Assay version v3.0 of immunoSEQ was used, and it was run at survey level. The protocol was immunoSEQ multiplex PCR, while the TCRdb copy is restricted to in-frame clones and leaves out a portion. The sample consists of about 24,000 clones, approximately 88% of them appearing once.

J is TRBJ2-1 and V is TRBV7-3; 10 bases fit TRBD2. The sequence was obtained from a man aged 25 to 45 with HIV. The sample in question was unsorted PBMCs, obtained 4.3 years after starting antiretroviral therapy. The CDR3 loop reads CASSLGLAGGTEQFF. The CDR3 DNA sequence: TGTGCCAGCAGCCTAGGGTTAGCGGGGGGAACTGAGCAGTTCTTC.